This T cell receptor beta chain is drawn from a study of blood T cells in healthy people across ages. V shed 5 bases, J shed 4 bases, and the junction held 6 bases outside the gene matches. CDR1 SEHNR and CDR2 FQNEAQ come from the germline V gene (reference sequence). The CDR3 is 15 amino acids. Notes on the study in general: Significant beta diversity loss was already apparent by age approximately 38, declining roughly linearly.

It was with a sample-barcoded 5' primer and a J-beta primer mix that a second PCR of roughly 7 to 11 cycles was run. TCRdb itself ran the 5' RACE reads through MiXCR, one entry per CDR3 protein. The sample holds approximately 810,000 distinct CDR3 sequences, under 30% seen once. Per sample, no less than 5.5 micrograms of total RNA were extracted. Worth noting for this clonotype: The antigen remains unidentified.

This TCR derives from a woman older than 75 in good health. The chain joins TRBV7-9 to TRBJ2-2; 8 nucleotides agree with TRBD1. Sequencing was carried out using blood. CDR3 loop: CASSEAGGFTGELFF. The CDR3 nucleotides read TGTGCCAGCAGCGAGGCAGGGGGCTTCACCGGGGAGCTGTTTTTT.